This TCR beta chain was captured by sequencing in a study of blood T cells in healthy people across ages. Trimming took 2 bases from V and 5 from J, leaving 9 bases between them. The CDR3 is 13 residues long. In this sample, this clonotype turned up many times. A sample-barcoded 5' primer and a J-beta primer mix were used in a second PCR of roughly 6 to 11 cycles. Each CDR3 protein is one row after TCRdb ran MiXCR on the 5' RACE reads. The sample lists about 1.5 million distinct CDR3 sequences, about 43% occurring once. This clonotype was sampled from a woman between 18 and 30 years old in good health. The chain is built from TRBV12-3 or TRBV12-4 and TRBJ2-5, with D maybe TRBD2 (5 bases). The sample comprised blood. The CDR3 DNA follows: TGTGCCAGCAGTTTAACTAGGTGGGAGACCCAGTACTTC. It specifies CASSLTRWETQYF.